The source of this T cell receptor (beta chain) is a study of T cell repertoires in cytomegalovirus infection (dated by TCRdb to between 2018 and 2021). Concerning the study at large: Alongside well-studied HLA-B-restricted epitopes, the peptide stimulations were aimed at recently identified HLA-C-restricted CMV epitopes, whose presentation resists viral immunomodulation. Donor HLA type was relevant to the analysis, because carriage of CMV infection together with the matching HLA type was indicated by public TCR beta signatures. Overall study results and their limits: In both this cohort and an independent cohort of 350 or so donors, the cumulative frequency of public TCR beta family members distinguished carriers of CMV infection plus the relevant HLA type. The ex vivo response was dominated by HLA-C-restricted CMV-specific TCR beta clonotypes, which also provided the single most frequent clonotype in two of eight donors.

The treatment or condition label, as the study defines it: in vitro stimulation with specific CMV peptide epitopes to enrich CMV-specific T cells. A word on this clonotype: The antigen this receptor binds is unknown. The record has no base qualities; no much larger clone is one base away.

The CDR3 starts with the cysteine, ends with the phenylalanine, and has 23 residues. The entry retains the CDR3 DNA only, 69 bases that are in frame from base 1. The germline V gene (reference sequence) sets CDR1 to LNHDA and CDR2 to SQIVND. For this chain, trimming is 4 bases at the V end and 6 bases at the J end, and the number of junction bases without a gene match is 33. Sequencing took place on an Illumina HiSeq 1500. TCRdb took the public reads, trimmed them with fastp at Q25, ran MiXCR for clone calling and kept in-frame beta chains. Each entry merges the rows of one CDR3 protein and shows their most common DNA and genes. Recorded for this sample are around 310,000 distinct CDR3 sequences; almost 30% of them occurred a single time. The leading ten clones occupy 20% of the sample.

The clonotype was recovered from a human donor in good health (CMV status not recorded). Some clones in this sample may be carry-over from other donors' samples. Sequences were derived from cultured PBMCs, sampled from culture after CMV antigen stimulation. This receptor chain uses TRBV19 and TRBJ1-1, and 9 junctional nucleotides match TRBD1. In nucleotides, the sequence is TGTGCCAGTAGTACCCGACACAGGGGGCGAATTAATGGAACAAATCCGGCATTCGCTGAAGCTTTCTTT. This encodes CASSTRHRGRINGTNPAFAEAFF.